This TCR beta chain was retrieved from a study of T cell responses to AZD1222 COVID-19 vaccine. Study-level results: Females outnumbered males among donors, who were mostly white British; clonal diversity was possibly underestimated. Reports indicate that nearly half of spike-specific TCRs are directed at unmutated variant regions. Spike was spanned by vaccine-associated CD4 TCRs, with dominance at 160-218 and 743-854. Only 5 or 6 individuals given AZD1222 were seropositive at baseline.

The assay was immunoSEQ multiplex PCR, and TCRdb's table has in-frame clones only and misses some. The table lists approximately 180,000 clones, 88% of them singletons. Details on this clone: The antigen remains undetermined.

This CDR3 region has 15 residues. V was pared by 2 bases and J by 3 bases, with 5 bases of the junction left unmatched. The germline V gene encodes CDR1 MGHRA and CDR2 YSYEKL. This receptor was obtained from an adult who received the AZD1222 COVID-19 vaccine. The specimen comprised peripheral blood, sampled 28 days after the second AZD1222 dose. The chain is built from TRBV4-1 and TRBJ2-5; TRBD1 agrees at 8 bases. As DNA, the CDR3 is TGCGCCAGCAGCCAAAACGGACAGGGTAAAGAGACCCAGTACTTC. This encodes CASSQNGQGKETQYF.